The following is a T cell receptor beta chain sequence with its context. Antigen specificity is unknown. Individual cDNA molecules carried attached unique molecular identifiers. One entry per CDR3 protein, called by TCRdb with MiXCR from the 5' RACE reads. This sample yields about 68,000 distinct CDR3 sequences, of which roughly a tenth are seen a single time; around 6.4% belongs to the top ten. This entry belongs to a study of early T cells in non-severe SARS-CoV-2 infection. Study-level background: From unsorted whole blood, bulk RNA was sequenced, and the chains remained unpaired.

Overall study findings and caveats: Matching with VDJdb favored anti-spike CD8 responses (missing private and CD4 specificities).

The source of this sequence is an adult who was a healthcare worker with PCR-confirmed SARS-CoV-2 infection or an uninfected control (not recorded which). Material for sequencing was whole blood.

The CDR3 bases are TGCGCCAGCAGCCTGACAGGGGCAACCCCCAATTCACCCCTCCACTTT. Translated: CASSLTGATPNSPLHF. V and J are TRBV5-1 and TRBJ1-6; TRBD1 matches at 8 bases. The CDR3 has 16 residues. Trimming at V came to 4 bases and at J to 7 bases, leaving 10 bases not matched to a gene. From germline, CDR1 is SGHRS and CDR2 YFSETQ. Looking up the rest from reference TRBV5-1 and TRBJ1-6 gives the full variable domain: KAGVTQTPRYLIKTRGQQVTLSCSPISGHRSVSWYQQTPGQGLQFLFEYFSETQRNKGNFPGRFSGRQFSNSRSEMNVSTLELGDSALYLCASSLTGATPNSPLHFGNGTRLTVT.